This is a list of T cell receptor beta chains from one sample in a study of cytomegalovirus exposure and HLA in healthy donors. Using immunoSEQ multiplex PCR, the repertoire was profiled, and TCRdb retains in-frame clones only, with some absent. The sample carries around 67,000 clones, approximately 67% recorded once. Sequences were obtained from PBMCs. These receptors were obtained from a woman in her 30s in good health and CMV-seronegative. The CDR3 runs from the conserved cysteine through the conserved F or W. A D gene is named only where the DNA matches it firmly. Size tells how often a clone was seen (once, few, many) or the class of an expanded clone, and some rows leave it out.

clone_size: .; d_call: TRBD1; j_call: TRBJ1-2; v_call: TRBV10-3; cdr3_aa: CAISELQGTGYTF; cdr3_nt: TGTGCCATCAGTGAGCTACAGGGGACTGGCTACACCTTC
clone_size: .; d_call: .; j_call: TRBJ1-2; v_call: TRBV6-1; cdr3_aa: CASSFTGNIGYTF; cdr3_nt: TGTGCCAGCAGTTTTACAGGGAATATAGGCTACACCTTC
clone_size: .; d_call: TRBD1; j_call: TRBJ1-2; v_call: TRBV6-5; cdr3_aa: CASSYAHTGGSEGYTF; cdr3_nt: TGTGCCAGCAGTTACGCACATACAGGGGGATCTGAGGGCTACACCTTC
clone_size: .; d_call: .; j_call: TRBJ1-2; v_call: TRBV19; cdr3_aa: CASSTASNYGYTF; cdr3_nt: TGTGCCAGTAGTACTGCGAGTAACTATGGCTACACCTTC
clone_size: once; d_call: TRBD2; j_call: TRBJ2-5; v_call: TRBV9; cdr3_aa: CASSYSGGVQETQYF; cdr3_nt: TGTGCCAGCAGTTACAGCGGGGGGGTACAAGAGACCCAGTACTTC
clone_size: .; d_call: .; j_call: TRBJ2-7; v_call: TRBV5-1; cdr3_aa: CASSSGGHEQYF; cdr3_nt: TGCGCCAGCAGCTCGGGGGGCCACGAGCAGTACTTC
clone_size: .; d_call: TRBD1; j_call: TRBJ2-7; v_call: TRBV25-1; cdr3_aa: CASSDLTGANYEQYF; cdr3_nt: TGTGCCAGCAGTGACCTCACAGGGGCAAACTACGAGCAGTACTTC
clone_size: .; d_call: TRBD1; j_call: TRBJ2-2; v_call: TRBV7-3; cdr3_aa: CASSSGGQGLSGELFF; cdr3_nt: TGTGCCAGCAGCTCGGGGGGACAGGGGTTATCCGGGGAGCTGTTTTTT
clone_size: .; d_call: TRBD2; j_call: TRBJ2-7; v_call: TRBV5-1; cdr3_aa: CASKLAGGFYEQYF; cdr3_nt: TGCGCCAGCAAACTAGCGGGGGGATTCTACGAGCAGTACTTC
clone_size: .; d_call: .; j_call: TRBJ1-1; v_call: TRBV5-5; cdr3_aa: CASSLAPDTEAFF; cdr3_nt: TGTGCCAGCAGCCTGGCCCCGGACACTGAAGCTTTCTTT
clone_size: .; d_call: .; j_call: TRBJ2-3; v_call: TRBV7-7; cdr3_aa: CASSMNPGVTDTQYF; cdr3_nt: TGTGCTAGCAGCATGAATCCGGGAGTCACAGATACGCAGTATTTT
clone_size: .; d_call: .; j_call: TRBJ1-3; v_call: TRBV5-1; cdr3_aa: CASSERGTGNTIYF; cdr3_nt: TGCGCCAGCAGCGAGAGGGGGACTGGAAACACCATATATTTT
clone_size: .; d_call: .; j_call: TRBJ2-5; v_call: TRBV7-7; cdr3_aa: CASSLVGGETQYF; cdr3_nt: TGTGCTAGCAGCTTAGTGGGCGGGGAGACCCAGTACTTC
clone_size: .; d_call: .; j_call: TRBJ2-7; v_call: TRBV2; cdr3_aa: CASSEGFPDTYEQYF; cdr3_nt: TGTGCCAGCAGTGAGGGCTTTCCGGACACCTACGAGCAGTACTTC
clone_size: .; d_call: TRBD1; j_call: TRBJ2-3; v_call: TRBV11-2; cdr3_aa: CASSQGVQGSTDTQYF; cdr3_nt: TGTGCCAGCAGCCAGGGGGTTCAGGGAAGCACAGATACGCAGTATTTT
clone_size: .; d_call: TRBD1; j_call: TRBJ2-5; v_call: TRBV4-2; cdr3_aa: CASSQEATGAGSQYF; cdr3_nt: TGTGCCAGCAGCCAAGAGGCGACAGGGGCAGGGTCCCAGTACTTC
clone_size: once; d_call: .; j_call: TRBJ2-6; v_call: TRBV5-5; cdr3_aa: CASNRGGLTNSGANVLTF; cdr3_nt: TGTGCCAGCAATCGTGGGGGCCTCACTAATTCTGGGGCCAACGTCCTGACTTTC
clone_size: few; d_call: .; j_call: TRBJ1-2; v_call: TRBV13; cdr3_aa: CASSLGRVSGYTF; cdr3_nt: TGTGCCAGCAGCTTGGGCAGGGTCTCTGGCTACACCTTC
clone_size: .; d_call: TRBD1; j_call: TRBJ2-2; v_call: TRBV12-5; cdr3_aa: CASGLVRQGARTGELFF; cdr3_nt: TGTGCTAGTGGTTTGGTACGTCAGGGGGCGCGCACCGGGGAGCTGTTTTTT
clone_size: .; d_call: TRBD1; j_call: TRBJ1-6; v_call: TRBV27; cdr3_aa: CASSPGTGYNSPLHF; cdr3_nt: TGTGCCAGCAGTCCTGGGACAGGCTATAATTCACCCCTCCACTTT
clone_size: .; d_call: .; j_call: TRBJ1-2; v_call: TRBV4-1; cdr3_aa: CASSQTARGLGYGYTF; cdr3_nt: TGCGCCAGCAGCCAGACAGCCAGGGGCCTCGGCTATGGCTACACCTTC
clone_size: .; d_call: .; j_call: TRBJ1-1; v_call: TRBV6-1; cdr3_aa: CASSTDRSEAFF; cdr3_nt: TGTGCCAGCAGTACAGACAGGAGTGAAGCTTTCTTT
clone_size: .; d_call: .; j_call: TRBJ2-1; v_call: TRBV6-1; cdr3_aa: CASSDRGYNEQFF; cdr3_nt: TGTGCCAGCAGTGATAGGGGTTACAATGAGCAGTTCTTC
clone_size: .; d_call: .; j_call: TRBJ2-3; v_call: TRBV4-3; cdr3_aa: CASSPVPRIDTQYF; cdr3_nt: TGCGCCAGCAGCCCGGTCCCGAGGATAGATACGCAGTATTTT
clone_size: .; d_call: TRBD2; j_call: TRBJ2-2; v_call: TRBV7-2; cdr3_aa: CASSFGGVNTGELFF; cdr3_nt: TGTGCCAGCAGCTTTGGGGGGGTAAACACCGGGGAGCTGTTTTTT
clone_size: .; d_call: TRBD2; j_call: TRBJ2-3; v_call: TRBV28; cdr3_aa: CASSTSSGAYTDTQYF; cdr3_nt: TGTGCCAGCAGTACGTCTAGCGGGGCTTACACAGATACGCAGTATTTT
clone_size: once; d_call: .; j_call: TRBJ1-2; v_call: TRBV28; cdr3_aa: CASYASAAAYGYTF; cdr3_nt: TGTGCCAGCTATGCATCGGCAGCGGCATATGGCTACACCTTC
clone_size: .; d_call: .; j_call: TRBJ1-3; v_call: TRBV13; cdr3_aa: CASSPAVAADGNTIYF; cdr3_nt: TGTGCCAGCAGCCCCGCGGTCGCGGCGGATGGAAACACCATATATTTT
clone_size: .; d_call: .; j_call: TRBJ2-7; v_call: TRBV6-4; cdr3_aa: CASSDRGRGKNEQYF; cdr3_nt: TGTGCCAGCAGTGACCGGGGGAGAGGGAAGAACGAGCAGTACTTC
clone_size: .; d_call: .; j_call: TRBJ1-5; v_call: TRBV6-5; cdr3_aa: CASSYSGPGQPQHF; cdr3_nt: TGTGCCAGCAGTTATTCAGGGCCAGGCCAGCCCCAGCATTTT
clone_size: once; d_call: TRBD1; j_call: TRBJ1-6; v_call: TRBV7-9; cdr3_aa: CSSSSSGWGQGFRALHF; cdr3_nt: TGTTCCAGCAGCTCATCCGGATGGGGACAGGGCTTTCGGGCCCTCCACTTT
clone_size: .; d_call: TRBD2; j_call: TRBJ2-5; v_call: TRBV7-2; cdr3_aa: CASSLGRGGRETQYF; cdr3_nt: TGTGCCAGCAGTCTGGGGCGGGGGGGCCGCGAGACCCAGTACTTC
clone_size: .; d_call: .; j_call: TRBJ1-6; v_call: TRBV7-2; cdr3_aa: CASSSNRVSPLHF; cdr3_nt: TGTGCCAGCAGCTCCAACAGGGTTTCACCCCTCCACTTT
clone_size: once; d_call: .; j_call: TRBJ1-6; v_call: TRBV5-4; cdr3_aa: CASSLAPGRNNSPLHF; cdr3_nt: TGTGCCAGCAGCTTGGCCCCGGGTAGAAATAATTCACCCCTCCACTTT
clone_size: few; d_call: TRBD2; j_call: TRBJ2-1; v_call: TRBV5-4; cdr3_aa: CASSLERGTPYNEQFF; cdr3_nt: TGTGCCAGCAGCTTGGAGCGGGGCACACCGTACAATGAGCAGTTCTTC
clone_size: .; d_call: TRBD1; j_call: TRBJ2-7; v_call: TRBV5-6; cdr3_aa: CASSSAGTGNSEQYF; cdr3_nt: TGTGCCAGCAGCTCCGCCGGGACAGGGAATTCCGAGCAGTACTTC
clone_size: .; d_call: .; j_call: TRBJ1-4; v_call: TRBV23-1; cdr3_aa: CASSQLGRGEKLFF; cdr3_nt: TGCGCCAGCAGTCAATTGGGGAGAGGTGAAAAACTGTTTTTT
clone_size: .; d_call: .; j_call: TRBJ2-3; v_call: TRBV28; cdr3_aa: CASSHSGGSTDTQYF; cdr3_nt: TGTGCCAGCAGTCACTCGGGGGGCTCCACAGATACGCAGTATTTT
clone_size: .; d_call: .; j_call: TRBJ1-2; v_call: TRBV7-9; cdr3_aa: CASSPQQVYVGYTF; cdr3_nt: TGTGCCAGCAGCCCTCAGCAGGTTTATGTTGGCTACACCTTC
clone_size: few; d_call: .; j_call: TRBJ2-7; v_call: TRBV27; cdr3_aa: CASSWGAEGAYEQYF; cdr3_nt: TGTGCCAGCAGTTGGGGCGCGGAGGGAGCCTACGAGCAGTACTTC
clone_size: .; d_call: .; j_call: TRBJ2-5; v_call: TRBV6-5; cdr3_aa: CASTPTGGRVGTQYF; cdr3_nt: TGTGCCAGCACTCCGACGGGGGGCAGGGTAGGGACCCAGTACTTC
clone_size: .; d_call: .; j_call: TRBJ1-4; v_call: TRBV11-2; cdr3_aa: CASSLDRTGWEKLFF; cdr3_nt: TGTGCCAGCAGCTTAGATCGAACAGGGTGGGAAAAACTGTTTTTT
clone_size: .; d_call: TRBD1; j_call: TRBJ1-1; v_call: TRBV27; cdr3_aa: CASTPQGLNTEAFF; cdr3_nt: TGTGCCAGCACCCCACAGGGGTTGAACACTGAAGCTTTCTTT
clone_size: .; d_call: .; j_call: TRBJ1-6; v_call: TRBV6-1; cdr3_aa: CASSEVRGLGNSPLHF; cdr3_nt: TGTGCCAGCAGCGAAGTGAGGGGGTTGGGGAATTCACCCCTCCACTTT
clone_size: .; d_call: .; j_call: TRBJ1-2; v_call: TRBV5-5; cdr3_aa: CASSLVPDYGYTF; cdr3_nt: TGTGCCAGCAGCTTGGTTCCTGACTATGGCTACACCTTC
clone_size: few; d_call: .; j_call: TRBJ2-7; v_call: TRBV20-1; cdr3_aa: CSAPSRSEQYF; cdr3_nt: TGCAGTGCTCCCTCTAGATCCGAGCAGTACTTC
clone_size: few; d_call: .; j_call: TRBJ2-2; v_call: TRBV9; cdr3_aa: CANAEKTGPFNTGELFF; cdr3_nt: TGTGCCAACGCGGAAAAGACAGGCCCTTTTAACACCGGGGAGCTGTTTTTT
clone_size: .; d_call: TRBD1; j_call: TRBJ1-6; v_call: TRBV6-6; cdr3_aa: CASILATGGPLHF; cdr3_nt: TGTGCCAGCATCCTCGCGACAGGGGGCCCCCTCCACTTT
clone_size: few; d_call: .; j_call: TRBJ2-6; v_call: TRBV5-6; cdr3_aa: CASSSAGSGANVLTF; cdr3_nt: TGTGCCAGCAGCTCGGCGGGCTCTGGGGCCAACGTCCTGACTTTC
clone_size: .; d_call: .; j_call: TRBJ1-6; v_call: TRBV7-3; cdr3_aa: CASSALSGTASPLHF; cdr3_nt: TGTGCCAGCAGCGCCCTGTCTGGGACTGCTTCACCCCTCCACTTT
clone_size: .; d_call: TRBD1; j_call: TRBJ2-3; v_call: TRBV5-1; cdr3_aa: CASSQEDRDLDTQYF; cdr3_nt: TGCGCCAGCAGCCAAGAAGACAGGGACCTGGATACGCAGTATTTT
clone_size: .; d_call: .; j_call: TRBJ2-1; v_call: TRBV6-1; cdr3_aa: CASSWAAGNEQFF; cdr3_nt: TGTGCCAGCAGTTGGGCGGCGGGCAATGAGCAGTTCTTC
clone_size: .; d_call: .; j_call: TRBJ1-4; v_call: TRBV2; cdr3_aa: CASRLLQGATNEKLFF; cdr3_nt: TGTGCCAGCAGGCTTTTACAGGGAGCAACTAATGAAAAACTGTTTTTT